The T cell receptor beta chain under discussion was sequenced for a study of T cell responses to AZD1222 COVID-19 vaccine. Measured with immunoSEQ multiplex PCR; TCRdb has only the in-frame clones, and not every one. The sample gives 140,000 to 150,000 clones, around 88% of which show up once; about 15% is in the top ten. Germline CDR1 reads MNHEY; CDR2 reads SVGAGI. The trim removed 4 bases at V and 5 bases at J, leaving 4 bases unmatched. The CDR3 consists of 15 residues. The sequences come from peripheral blood, collected on day 0 of AZD1222 vaccination. The chain couples TRBV6-5 to TRBJ1-5; 11 nucleotides align to TRBD1. The sequence was obtained from an adult in good health. The CDR3 protein is CASSWDRGGDQPQHF. CDR3 nucleotide sequence: TGTGCCAGCAGTTGGGACAGGGGGGGCGATCAGCCCCAGCATTTT.